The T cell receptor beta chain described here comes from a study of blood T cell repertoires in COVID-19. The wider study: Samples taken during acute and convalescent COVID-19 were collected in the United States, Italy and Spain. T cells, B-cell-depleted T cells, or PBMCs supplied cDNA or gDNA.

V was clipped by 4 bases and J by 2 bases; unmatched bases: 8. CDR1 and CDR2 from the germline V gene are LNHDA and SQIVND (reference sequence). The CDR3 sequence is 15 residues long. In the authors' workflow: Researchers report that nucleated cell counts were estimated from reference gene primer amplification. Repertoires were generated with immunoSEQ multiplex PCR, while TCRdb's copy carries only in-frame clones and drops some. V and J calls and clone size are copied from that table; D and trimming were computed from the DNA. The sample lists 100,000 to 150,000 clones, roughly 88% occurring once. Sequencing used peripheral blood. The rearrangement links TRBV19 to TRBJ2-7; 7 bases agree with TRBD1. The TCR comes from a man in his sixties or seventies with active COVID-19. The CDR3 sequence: CASSKIQGTTYEQYF. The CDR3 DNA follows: TGTGCCAGTAGTAAAATACAGGGGACCACCTACGAGCAGTACTTC. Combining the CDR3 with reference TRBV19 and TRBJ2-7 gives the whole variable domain DGGITQSPKYLFRKEGQNVTLSCEQNLNHDAMYWYRQDPGQGLRLIYYSQIVNDFQKGDIAEGYSVSREKKESFPLTVTSAQKNPTAFYLCASSKIQGTTYEQYFGPGTRLTVT.